These 21 T cell receptor beta chains were all obtained from the same sample, sequenced in a study of control samples from healthy donors and cancer patients. The method was immunoSEQ multiplex PCR; TCRdb's version includes in-frame clones alone and lacks a portion of them. The data hold 20,000 to 25,000 clones, with around 85% observed a single time. Sequencing input: PBMCs. These receptor sequences come from a man aged 55-75 years with head and neck cancer.

This clone was recorded only once. The chain is built from TRBV27 and TRBJ2-7; tentatively, D is TRBD2 (7 bases). Trimming left V 4 bases short and J 3 bases short, with 19 bases between. CDR3 size: 16 residues. Germline-derived CDR1 and CDR2 are MNHEY and SMNVEV (reference sequence). The CDR3 DNA reads TGTGCCAGCAGTTACTCCGGGGGGCCTAGGGGCTACGAGCAGTACTTC. This encodes CASSYSGGPRGYEQYF.

This sequence joins TRBV9 and TRBJ2-7; D remains ambiguous. Trimming removed 0 bases from V and 5 bases from J, with 12 bases in between. The CDR3 sequence is 14 residues long. Per germline, CDR1 SGDLS and CDR2 YYNGEE. The CDR3 is CASSVGIGKNEQYF. In nucleotides, the CDR3 is TGTGCCAGCAGCGTAGGGATAGGTAAGAACGAGCAGTACTTC. The whole variable domain, filled in from reference TRBV9 and TRBJ2-7, reads DSGVTQTPKHLITATGQRVTLRCSPRSGDLSVYWYQQSLDQGLQFLIQYYNGEERAKGNILERFSAQQFPDLHSELNLSSLELGDSALYFCASSVGIGKNEQYFGPGTRLTVT.

The rearrangement uses TRBV18 and TRBJ2-7; 9 bases are shared with TRBD1. The V gene's germline CDR1 is KGHSH and CDR2 LQKENI. Trimming at V came to 4 bases and at J to 5 bases, leaving 6 bases not matched to a gene. This CDR3 spans 14 amino acids. DNA for the CDR3: TGTGCCAGCTCACAAATACAGGGGGCGGACGAGCAGTACTTC. Translation: CASSQIQGADEQYF.

This chain joins TRBV5-1 and TRBJ1-5, with D perhaps TRBD1 (5 bases). Trimming cost V 0 bases and J 5 bases, with 9 bases left between them. Germline V gene sequence: CDR1 SGHRS, CDR2 YFSETQ. The CDR3 covers 14 residues. CDR3 DNA: TGCGCCAGCAGCTTGGCGGGAGGGGATCAGCCCCAGCATTTT. This translates into CASSLAGGDQPQHF.

V and J are TRBV7-6 and TRBJ2-1; D uncertain. Germline V CDR1 and CDR2: SGHVS, FNYEAQ. Deletions cut 0 bases from V and 0 bases from J, with 6 bases between. The CDR3 consists of 15 residues. The DNA for the CDR3 is TGTGCCAGCAGCTTAGCCCCGAGCTCCTACAATGAGCAGTTCTTC. Translating gives CASSLAPSSYNEQFF.

J is TRBJ1-1 and V is TRBV19; D gene uncertain. Per germline, CDR1 LNHDA and CDR2 SQIVND (reference sequence). With 7 bases removed from V and 0 bases from J, the gap between germline ends came to 9 bases. There are 13 residues in the CDR3. The CDR3 sequence is CASTGKMNTEAFF. The CDR3 coding sequence is TGTGCCAGTACTGGGAAAATGAACACTGAAGCTTTCTTT.

The gene calls are TRBV29-1 and TRBJ1-3, with 7 bases lining up with TRBD1. The germline CDR1 and CDR2 sequences are SQVTM and ANQGSEA. V shed 6 bases and J 4 bases; nucleotides not matched to a gene: 12. The CDR3 contains 15 residues. The CDR3 protein is CSVADRNSAGNTIYF. CDR3 coding DNA: TGCAGCGTCGCGGACAGGAACTCTGCGGGAAACACCATATATTTT.

The genes are TRBV15 and TRBJ2-1; the match to TRBD2 covers 8 bases. Unmatched junction bases numbered 4, after V lost 0 bases and J lost 3 bases. CDR1 and CDR2 (germline): LNHNV, YYDKDF (reference sequence). The CDR3 is 16 amino acids. CDR3 amino acids: CATSRDIAGHYNEQFF. CDR3 DNA sequence: TGTGCCACCAGCAGAGACATAGCGGGACACTACAATGAGCAGTTCTTC.

The chain couples TRBV5-3 to TRBJ2-7; 12 nucleotides agree with TRBD1. TRBV5-3 is an ORF, and what it does is uncertain. The CDR3 extends over 14 amino acids. V shed 3 bases and J 6 bases; nucleotides not matched to a gene: 4. CDR3 region: CARSSGTGGCEQYF. The CDR3 DNA follows: TGTGCCAGAAGCTCGGGGACAGGGGGCTGCGAGCAGTACTTC.

The chain is built from TRBV30 and TRBJ2-7; D remains ambiguous. The V end lost 2 bases, the J end lost 0 bases, and 17 bases lay between the germline ends. The CDR3 spans 16 residues. Germline lookup yields CDR1 GTSNPN and CDR2 SVGIG (reference sequence). CDR3 DNA: TGTGCCTGGAGTCCTCAAGGAGTGTCCCCCTCCTACGAGCAGTACTTC. Its protein is CAWSPQGVSPSYEQYF. Full variable domain (rest looked up from reference TRBV30 and TRBJ2-7): SQTIHQWPATLVQPVGSPLSLECTVEGTSNPNLYWYRQAAGRGLQLLFYSVGIGQISSEVPQNLSASRPQDRQFILSSKKLLLSDSGFYLCAWSPQGVSPSYEQYFGPGTRLTVT.

This clone was counted a few times. This sequence joins TRBV13 and TRBJ2-5; 11 bases match TRBD2. Unmatched junction bases numbered 9, after V lost 4 bases and J lost 8 bases. Germline CDR1 is PRHDT and CDR2 is FYEKMQ (reference sequence). The CDR3 runs 15 residues. The CDR3 sequence: CASSSTGTSGVTQYF. The CDR3 nucleotides read TGTGCCAGCAGCTCGACCGGGACTAGCGGCGTAACCCAGTACTTC.

The rearrangement joins TRBV15 to TRBJ2-6; tentatively, D is TRBD2 (7 bases). The CDR3 has 19 amino acids. Germline values: CDR1 LNHNV, CDR2 YYDKDF (reference sequence). Trimming cost V 1 base and J 0 bases, with 16 bases left between them. The CDR3 nucleotides are TGTGCCACCAGCAGAGTAGTACAGGGAGGGAGCTCTGGGGCCAACGTCCTGACTTTC. Its translation: CATSRVVQGGSSGANVLTF.

J is TRBJ2-7 and V is TRBV5-1; D gene ambiguous. Trimming cost V 3 bases and J 3 bases, with 10 bases left between them. CDR3 length: 13 residues. Germline CDR1 SGHRS, CDR2 YFSETQ. The CDR3 spells CASSSRQDYEQYF. The CDR3 coding sequence is TGCGCCAGCAGCTCGCGGCAAGACTACGAGCAGTACTTC.

CDR3 amino acids: CASSLALRGEGYGNTIYF. The CDR3 coding sequence is TGTGCCAGCAGCTTAGCGCTCAGGGGAGAGGGGTATGGAAACACCATATATTTT. V usage is TRBV13 and J usage is TRBJ1-3; maybe TRBD1 (6 bases). Trimming left V 1 base short and J 3 bases short, with 19 bases between. The germline V gene encodes CDR1 PRHDT and CDR2 FYEKMQ (reference sequence). The CDR3 is 18 amino acids.

The chain carries TRBV6-1 and TRBJ2-7, with TRBD2 as a possible D gene (5 bases). The CDR3 extends over 15 amino acids. Deletions cut 3 bases from V and 0 bases from J, with 12 bases between. Germline values: CDR1 MNHNS, CDR2 SASEGT. This CDR3 is CASSDGVRVSYEQYF. The CDR3 DNA reads TGTGCCAGCAGTGACGGGGTAAGGGTCTCCTACGAGCAGTACTTC.

The chain employs TRBV6-5 and TRBJ2-6, with D perhaps TRBD1 (5 bases). Trimming took 7 bases from V and 0 from J, leaving 10 bases between them. Germline CDR1 and CDR2: MNHEY and SVGAGI. CDR3 size: 15 residues. The CDR3 sequence is CASIQGISGANVLTF. In DNA, the CDR3 is TGTGCCAGCATCCAGGGCATCTCTGGGGCCAACGTCCTGACTTTC.

The chain carries TRBV5-1 and TRBJ2-3, with D possibly being TRBD1 or TRBD2 (6 bases each). Germline values: CDR1 SGHRS, CDR2 YFSETQ. The CDR3 is 14 amino acids. Trimming took 2 bases from V and 4 from J, leaving 11 bases between them. The CDR3 region has the DNA TGCGCCAGCAGCTTAGGACAGCGGGCAGATACGCAGTATTTT. Protein sequence: CASSLGQRADTQYF.

The chain carries TRBV27 and TRBJ1-1, with D uncertain. Trimming left V 0 bases short and J 2 bases short, with 10 bases between. Per germline, CDR1 MNHEY and CDR2 SMNVEV (reference sequence). The CDR3 length is 15 residues. CDR3 loop: CASSLSATFNTEAFF. The CDR3 DNA reads TGTGCCAGCAGTTTATCAGCCACGTTTAACACTGAAGCTTTCTTT.

The CDR3 nucleotides are TGTGCCAGCAGAATCACAGATACGCAGTATTTT. As protein: CASRITDTQYF. The chain combines TRBV2 with TRBJ2-3; D gene uncertain. Trimming stripped 6 bases from V and 2 bases from J, with 3 bases between. Per germline, CDR1 SNHLY and CDR2 FYNNEI. The CDR3 has 11 amino acids.

The chain carries TRBV29-1 and TRBJ1-1; 7 bases are shared with TRBD1. The germline V gene has CDR1 SQVTM and CDR2 ANQGSEA. The CDR3 spans 13 residues. The V gene end was trimmed by 7 bases and the J gene end by 7 bases; junction bases not matched to a gene: 12. CDR3 bases: TGCAGCGCTGACAGGGACCTAACGGGTGAAGCTTTCTTT. Its translation is CSADRDLTGEAFF.

V usage is TRBV25-1 and J usage is TRBJ1-2; D is undetermined. Trimming stripped 4 bases from V and 5 bases from J, with 5 bases between. The length of the CDR3 is 11 residues. From germline, CDR1 is MGHDK and CDR2 SYGVNS. CDR3 DNA: TGTGCCAGCAGTGGAGGGTATGGCTACACCTTC. It codes for CASSGGYGYTF.